The rows below give T cell receptor beta chains drawn from one sample of a study of blood T cell repertoires in COVID-19. Libraries were prepared by immunoSEQ multiplex PCR; TCRdb keeps only in-frame clonotypes and omits some of them. Of a few hundred thousand clones in the sample, about 91% are singletons; the top ten hold about 4.6%. Sequences were obtained from peripheral blood. These receptor sequences come from a woman aged 40 to 50 who had recovered from COVID-19. CDR3s leave out the opening cysteine and the closing phenylalanine or tryptophan. Each record gives: V gene, J gene, CDR3 protein.

v_call: TRBV5-4; j_call: TRBJ1-1; cdr3_aa: ASSFPMNTEAF
v_call: TRBV19; j_call: TRBJ2-2; cdr3_aa: ASFLSGELF
v_call: TRBV7-9; j_call: TRBJ2-7; cdr3_aa: ASSPRTGYEQY
v_call: TRBV6-1; j_call: TRBJ1-6; cdr3_aa: ASSEFLLENSPLH
v_call: TRBV19; j_call: TRBJ2-7; cdr3_aa: ASSIGGLPAGQY
v_call: TRBV28; j_call: TRBJ1-3; cdr3_aa: ASSLPFSGNTIY
v_call: TRBV7-2; j_call: TRBJ1-1; cdr3_aa: ASSLFALNTEAF
v_call: TRBV25-1; j_call: TRBJ2-5; cdr3_aa: ASNSGGAVETQY
v_call: TRBV7-2; j_call: TRBJ1-1; cdr3_aa: ASSLGVWGSEAF
v_call: TRBV7-9; j_call: TRBJ2-5; cdr3_aa: ASSLTSGAQETQY
v_call: TRBV28; j_call: TRBJ2-7; cdr3_aa: ASSLGQGSYEQY
v_call: TRBV11-2; j_call: TRBJ2-7; cdr3_aa: ASSLDVSYEQY
v_call: TRBV6-5; j_call: TRBJ2-7; cdr3_aa: ASSYVGSEQY
v_call: TRBV2; j_call: TRBJ1-4; cdr3_aa: ASTRGGTNEKLF
v_call: TRBV12-5; j_call: TRBJ1-5; cdr3_aa: ASGLSGVVNQPQH
v_call: TRBV29-1; j_call: TRBJ1-4; cdr3_aa: SVEDRAGEKLF
v_call: TRBV11-3; j_call: TRBJ2-7; cdr3_aa: ASSPPTDPYEQY
v_call: TRBV3-1/TRBV3-2; j_call: TRBJ2-1; cdr3_aa: ASSQLAGGPKQF
v_call: TRBV5-5; j_call: TRBJ2-1; cdr3_aa: ASSRRDSTYNEQF
v_call: TRBV11-2; j_call: TRBJ2-2; cdr3_aa: ASSGTDSPGELF
v_call: TRBV18; j_call: TRBJ2-4; cdr3_aa: AGHGAKNIQY
v_call: TRBV5-4; j_call: TRBJ1-1; cdr3_aa: ASSLAVSTPGTEAF
v_call: TRBV27; j_call: TRBJ1-6; cdr3_aa: ASSFGGQAYNSPLH
v_call: TRBV7-9; j_call: TRBJ2-1; cdr3_aa: ASSRRLAGDNEQF
v_call: TRBV5-4; j_call: TRBJ2-3; cdr3_aa: ASSRTSGRVEDTQY
v_call: TRBV6-2/TRBV6-3; j_call: TRBJ2-2; cdr3_aa: ASRPSANTGELF
v_call: TRBV4-1; j_call: TRBJ2-3; cdr3_aa: ASSAGQGVRTDTQY
v_call: TRBV7-6; j_call: TRBJ1-1; cdr3_aa: ASSLTGRRGAF
v_call: TRBV12-3/TRBV12-4; j_call: TRBJ1-1; cdr3_aa: ASSLAGNTEAF
v_call: TRBV7-2; j_call: TRBJ2-3; cdr3_aa: ASSLPGGTQY
v_call: TRBV4-1; j_call: TRBJ1-1; cdr3_aa: ASSQAGAGDTEAF
v_call: TRBV27; j_call: TRBJ2-3; cdr3_aa: ASSAPGGADTQY
v_call: TRBV6-5; j_call: TRBJ1-2; cdr3_aa: ASSYSSQDYT
v_call: TRBV20-1; j_call: TRBJ2-3; cdr3_aa: SARALDTQY
v_call: TRBV2; j_call: TRBJ2-1; cdr3_aa: ASSELSSGYNEQF
v_call: TRBV7-2; j_call: TRBJ1-2; cdr3_aa: ASSLMGAGGGYT
v_call: TRBV3-1/TRBV3-2; j_call: TRBJ1-2; cdr3_aa: ASSQDSRTGFGYT
v_call: TRBV7-9; j_call: TRBJ2-7; cdr3_aa: ASRGQGAFYEQY
v_call: TRBV7-2; j_call: TRBJ2-3; cdr3_aa: ASSLSRGSTDTQY
v_call: TRBV5-6; j_call: TRBJ2-7; cdr3_aa: ASSLKPGYEQY
v_call: TRBV7-2; j_call: TRBJ2-3; cdr3_aa: ASRLAGGPTDTQY
v_call: TRBV29-1; j_call: TRBJ2-3; cdr3_aa: SVARQGGTDTQY
v_call: TRBV24-1; j_call: TRBJ1-5; cdr3_aa: ATSGFRDDQPQH
v_call: TRBV9; j_call: TRBJ1-6; cdr3_aa: ASSVEAADRGSPLH
v_call: TRBV7-8; j_call: TRBJ2-3; cdr3_aa: ASSPGLPTDTQY
v_call: TRBV13; j_call: TRBJ2-1; cdr3_aa: ASSFPTSGSSEQF